The 13 T cell receptor beta chains below come from one sample, sequenced in a study of T cell repertoires in ileal Crohn's disease. Using immunoSEQ multiplex PCR, the repertoire was profiled, and TCRdb retains in-frame clones only, with some absent. The data contain 5,000 to 5,500 clones, around 80% of them seen just once; the ten biggest clones take up roughly 26%. Sequencing used ileal tissue. The source is an adult with Crohn's disease.

The chain joins TRBV4-2 to TRBJ2-5; 10 bases agree with TRBD2. Germline CDR1 LGHNA, CDR2 YNFKEQ. The CDR3 has 16 amino acids. V gave up 8 bases and J gave up 5 bases; unmatched junction bases: 14. CDR3 nucleotide sequence: TGTGCCAGCTCTCCAAGGGGCCTAGCGGGGGCCGAGACCCAGTACTTC. This translates into CASSPRGLAGAETQYF.

The V and J genes are TRBV28 and TRBJ2-7, with D possibly matching TRBD2 (5 bases). CDR3 length: 12 residues. In germline, CDR1 is MDHEN, CDR2 SYDVKM. The V end was cut by 6 bases, the J end by 5 bases, with 11 bases between. The CDR3 DNA follows: TGTGCCAGCAGCAAACTGAGGGACGAGCAGTACTTC. It yields the protein CASSKLRDEQYF.

There are a few counts of this clone. The chain employs TRBV7-2 and TRBJ1-1; D may be TRBD1 (6 bases). V shed 0 bases and J shed 2 bases, with 16 bases lying between them. The CDR3 spans 17 residues. Germline lookup yields CDR1 SGHTA and CDR2 FQGNSA. The CDR3 region is CASSLAIPTGVNTEAFF. For the CDR3, the DNA is TGTGCCAGCAGCTTAGCCATACCGACAGGAGTCAACACTGAAGCTTTCTTT. Together with reference TRBV7-2 and TRBJ1-1, the CDR3 gives the full variable domain: GAGVSQSPSNKVTEKGKDVELRCDPISGHTALYWYRQSLGQGLEFLIYFQGNSAPDKSGLPSDRFSAERTGGSVSTLTIQRTQQEDSAVYLCASSLAIPTGVNTEAFFGQGTRLTVV.

The chain carries TRBV9 and TRBJ2-7, with TRBD2 as a possible D gene (5 bases). The CDR3 is 16 residues long. Trimming took 0 bases from V and 7 from J, leaving 20 bases between them. Germline loops: CDR1 SGDLS, CDR2 YYNGEE. Written as DNA, the CDR3 is TGTGCCAGCAGCGTAGGACCCTCTTGGGCTACTAGGGAGCAGTACTTC. It translates to CASSVGPSWATREQYF.

This CDR3 is CASSVRWGEETQYF. The CDR3 coding sequence is TGTGCCAGCAGCGTCCGGTGGGGGGAGGAGACCCAGTACTTC. This sequence joins TRBV7-2 and TRBJ2-5; maybe TRBD2 (6 bases). Germline V gene data show CDR1 as SGHTA and CDR2 as FQGNSA. The CDR3 length is 14 residues. Between the trimmed V and J ends, which lost 5 bases and 5 bases, there was a span of 15 bases.

The rearrangement joins TRBV6-6 to TRBJ2-7, with TRBD2 identical over 13 bases. Germline V CDR1 and CDR2: MNHNY, SVGAGI (reference sequence). The CDR3 sequence is 15 residues long. With V trimmed by 5 bases and J by 6 bases, 7 bases remained unmatched. The chain's CDR3 is CASSTTSGRAPEQYF. The CDR3 DNA reads TGTGCCAGCAGTACAACTAGCGGGAGGGCCCCCGAGCAGTACTTC.

V usage is TRBV7-2 and J usage is TRBJ2-5; 9 bases agree with TRBD2. J lost 2 bases, V lost 0 bases, and 4 bases had no gene match. The CDR3 is 16 residues long. Germline CDR1 and CDR2: SGHTA and FQGNSA. The CDR3 DNA is TGTGCCAGCAGCTTAGCCGGGGCGGGAGGGCAAGAGACCCAGTACTTC. Encoded protein: CASSLAGAGGQETQYF.

This chain links TRBV4-3 with TRBJ2-7; 8 bases are a match to TRBD2. This CDR3 spans 16 amino acids. CDR1 is LGHNA and CDR2 is YSLEER in the germline V gene. Trimming took 0 bases from V and 4 from J; bases not matched to a gene: 8. The CDR3 coding sequence is TGCGCCAGCAGCCAAGACCCAAGCGGGGGACCTTACGAGCAGTACTTC. It encodes CASSQDPSGGPYEQYF.

CDR3 in amino acids: CATGGASIEQFF. The DNA of the CDR3 is TGTGCCACCGGGGGGGCGAGCATTGAGCAGTTCTTC. This chain links TRBV6-6 with TRBJ2-1; 8 bases line up with TRBD2. The germline CDR1 and CDR2 sequences are MNHNY and SVGAGI (reference sequence). This CDR3 spans 12 amino acids. Trimming removed 10 bases from V and 9 bases from J; junction bases left unmatched: 8.

The chain links TRBV6-1 to TRBJ1-5, with D uncertain. Germline lookup yields CDR1 MNHNS and CDR2 SASEGT. The CDR3 contains 13 residues. Trimming left V 7 bases short and J 5 bases short, with 12 bases between. The CDR3 is CASNNAGYQPQHF. In nucleotides, the CDR3 is TGTGCCAGCAATAACGCGGGCTATCAGCCCCAGCATTTT.

The chain is built from TRBV14 and TRBJ2-3; 10 bases are a match to TRBD2. The V gene's germline CDR1 is SGHDN and CDR2 FVKESK. J lost 5 bases, V lost 4 bases, and 9 bases had no gene match. The CDR3 contains 16 residues. The CDR3 bases are TGTGCCAGCAGCCTATCCAGCGGGAGGGCCAGAGATACGCAGTATTTT. This encodes CASSLSSGRARDTQYF.

This clone was observed once. V usage is TRBV6-1 and J usage is TRBJ2-5; 11 bases are shared with TRBD2. The CDR3 runs to 14 residues. From germline, CDR1 is MNHNS and CDR2 SASEGT. V was pared by 11 bases and J by 5 bases, with 10 bases of the junction left unmatched. CDR3 bases: TGTGCCGGAGTAGCGGGGGGGCCCCGGGAGACCCAGTACTTC. Translating it yields CAGVAGGPRETQYF.

The chain carries TRBV6-5 and TRBJ2-7; possibly TRBD1 for D (5 bases). Between the trimmed V and J ends, which lost 6 bases and 2 bases, there was a span of 8 bases. This CDR3 comprises 12 residues. Germline-derived CDR1 and CDR2 are MNHEY and SVGAGI. The CDR3 DNA reads as TGTGCCAGCAGCGACAGAACCTACGAGCAGTACTTC. Amino acid sequence: CASSDRTYEQYF.